This T cell receptor (beta chain) originates from a study of cytomegalovirus exposure and HLA in healthy donors. Across the study: The roughly 110 validation repertoires were produced on the same platform as the 670 or so repertoires of the first cohort. This was reported in a later analysis.

Notes on the study in general: Subsequent analysis showed first-cohort TCR clusters tending to co-occur in some 120 validation repertoires. Accounts indicate the classifier identified cytomegalovirus status with strong specificity and sensitivity.

Clones were read by immunoSEQ multiplex PCR, and TCRdb kept only the in-frame ones, dropping some. The sample has approximately 60,000 clones, approximately 90% seen once. On this clone itself: Its antigen is still unknown.

This CDR3 contains 13 residues. The V end lost 5 bases, the J end lost 1 base, and 8 bases lay between the germline ends. Germline CDR1 and CDR2: MNHNY and SVGAGI (reference sequence). It was the approximately 120-subject validation cohort, separate from the approximately 670-subject first cohort, to which the donors belonged. This sequence joins TRBV6-6 and TRBJ1-1, with a possible D match to TRBD1 (5 bases). The sequencing sample was made of PBMCs. This clonotype was obtained from a woman aged 18-29 years in good health and CMV-seronegative. The CDR3 coding sequence is TGTGCCAGCAGTACAGGACGGAACACTGAAGCTTTCTTT. Translated: CASSTGRNTEAFF.